This TCR beta chain was captured in a study of identical twins (dated by TCRdb to about 2016). About the full investigation: The study deep-sequenced TCR alpha and beta repertoires from monozygotic twins, unrelated adults of various ages and cord blood to test whether fetal clonotypes persist. To rule out contamination, replicate twin experiments were performed at different times with different library preparation protocols. Overall results and qualifications from the work: Invariant T cells such as MAIT and iNKT could partly confound zero-insertion analyses, though diverse VJ usage argued against this for most clonotypes. Compared with coincidental sharing between unrelated individuals, out-of-frame TCR alpha sequences shared between twins had an excess of sequences with low generation probability. A weaker excess of twin sharing was found in beta out-of-frame sequences because the signal-to-noise ratio was lowered by fewer shared sequences. In monozygotic twins, out-of-frame TCR alpha sharing was systematically underestimated by recombination models, although the models agreed with sharing between unrelated individuals. Conclusions relied on cross-sectional statistical analysis, since the same donors could not be followed over many years. Fewer insertions were carried by abundant cord blood beta clonotypes, a similar but weaker trend appeared in young adult naive repertoires, and no such trend appeared in memory repertoires.

In this sample, this clonotype turned up a few times. Its antigen has not been determined. No base qualities exist here, and no much larger clone lies one base off it. Cut back by 0 bases and 5 bases, the V and J ends lie 10 bases apart. Measured from the cysteine to the phenylalanine, the CDR3 is 13 residues long. Here the CDR3 DNA is all that survives: 39 bases in frame from base 1. Sequences DFQATT (CDR1) and SNEGSKA (CDR2) are obtained from the germline V gene (reference sequence). All donors were healthy Caucasians. Miltenyi CD45RO+ enrichment and human naive T-cell isolation kits were used to isolate memory (CD45RO+) and naive T cells from PBMC. The library was built by means of 5' RACE. TCRdb records Illumina HiSeq 2000 as the sequencer. Template switching introduced a universal primer binding site; the final cDNA contained a unique molecular identifier, enabling accurate counting of TCR cDNA molecules. Specific primers in the conserved constant-segment region were used to synthesize first-strand cDNA for the TCR alpha and beta chains. To control for contamination, each cDNA library was double barcoded with a SMART-Mk sample barcode plus Illumina barcodes. Two successive PCR steps introduced TruSeq adapter sequences along with Illumina sample barcodes. The Illumina HiSeq platform was used with custom primers to sequence TCR alpha and beta cDNA libraries. Per the source publication's procedure: MiGEC processed the raw reads to extract unique molecular identifiers, while MiXCR was used to determine the CDR3 positions. Recombination models were inferred per individual with the repgenHMM and IGoR tools using an EM algorithm. Shared clonotypes were analyzed with the tcR package in R, and sharing was normalized by the product of cloneset sizes. To study raw recombination without the effects of thymic and clonal selection, out-of-frame nonproductive sequences were analyzed. The raw public data were reprocessed by TCRdb itself: fastp quality trimming at Q25, MiXCR clonotype calling, in-frame beta chains only. Every CDR3 protein is listed once, alongside the most common genes and DNA of its rows. These V and J calls are TCRdb output, not the study's own analysis. The sample includes under 300,000 distinct CDR3 sequences, with about 14% observed a single time. Together, the top ten hold 7% to 9.5% of the sample.

The chain is assembled from TRBV20-1 and TRBJ2-5, with the D segment identity uncertain. Sequenced material: memory (CD45RO+) T cells sorted from blood. This specimen's cell subset or site label, per the study, means: CD45RO+ enriched T cells. This TCR derives from a young woman in good health. The CDR3 reads as follows: CSARDPYGETQYF. The nucleotide sequence is TGCAGTGCTAGAGATCCCTACGGCGAGACCCAGTACTTC.